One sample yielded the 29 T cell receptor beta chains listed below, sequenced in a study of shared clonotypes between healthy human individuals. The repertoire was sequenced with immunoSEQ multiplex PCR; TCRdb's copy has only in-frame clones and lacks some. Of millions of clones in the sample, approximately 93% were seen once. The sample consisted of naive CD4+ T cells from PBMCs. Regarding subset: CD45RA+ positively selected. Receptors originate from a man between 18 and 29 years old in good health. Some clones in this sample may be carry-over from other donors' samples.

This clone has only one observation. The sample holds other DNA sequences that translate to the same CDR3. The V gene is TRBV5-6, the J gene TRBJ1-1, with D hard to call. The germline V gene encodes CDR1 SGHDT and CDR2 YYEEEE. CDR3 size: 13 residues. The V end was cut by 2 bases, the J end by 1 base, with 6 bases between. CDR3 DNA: TGTGCCAGCAGCTTCAGCGGGAACACTGAAGCTTTCTTT. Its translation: CASSFSGNTEAFF.

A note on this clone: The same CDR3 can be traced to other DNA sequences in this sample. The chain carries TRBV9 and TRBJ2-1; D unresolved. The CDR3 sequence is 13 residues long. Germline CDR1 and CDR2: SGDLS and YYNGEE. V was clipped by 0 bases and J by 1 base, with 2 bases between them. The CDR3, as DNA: TGTGCCAGCAGCGTAGCGTCCTACAATGAGCAGTTCTTC. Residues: CASSVASYNEQFF.

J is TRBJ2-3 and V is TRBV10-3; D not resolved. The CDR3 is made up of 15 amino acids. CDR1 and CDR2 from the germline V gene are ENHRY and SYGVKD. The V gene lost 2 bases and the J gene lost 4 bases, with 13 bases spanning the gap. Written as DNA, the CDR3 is TGTGCCATCAGTGAGGACACAACTCTGGCAGATACGCAGTATTTT. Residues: CAISEDTTLADTQYF.

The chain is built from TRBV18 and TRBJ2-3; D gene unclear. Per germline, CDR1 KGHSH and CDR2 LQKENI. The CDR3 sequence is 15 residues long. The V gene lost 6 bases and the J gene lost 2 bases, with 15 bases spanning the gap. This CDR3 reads CASSFSQISTDTQYF. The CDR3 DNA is TGTGCCAGCTCTTTTAGTCAAATTTCCACAGATACGCAGTATTTT.

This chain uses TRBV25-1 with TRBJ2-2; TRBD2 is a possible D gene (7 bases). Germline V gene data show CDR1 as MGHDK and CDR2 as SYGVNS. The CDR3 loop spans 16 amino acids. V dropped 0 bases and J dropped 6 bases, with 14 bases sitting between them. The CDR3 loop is CASSEYLGRTAGELFF. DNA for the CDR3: TGTGCCAGCAGTGAATATCTCGGGAGGACAGCCGGGGAGCTGTTTTTT.

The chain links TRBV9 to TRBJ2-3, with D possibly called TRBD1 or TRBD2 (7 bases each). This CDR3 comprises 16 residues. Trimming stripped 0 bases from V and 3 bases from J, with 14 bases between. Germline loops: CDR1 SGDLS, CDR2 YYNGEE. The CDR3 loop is CASSVGWEGQTDTQYF. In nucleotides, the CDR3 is TGTGCCAGCAGCGTAGGATGGGAGGGACAGACAGATACGCAGTATTTT.

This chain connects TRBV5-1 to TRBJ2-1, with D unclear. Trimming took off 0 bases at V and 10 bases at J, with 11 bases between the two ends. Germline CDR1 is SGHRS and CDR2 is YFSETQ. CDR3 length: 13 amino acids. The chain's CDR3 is CASSLEIAREQFF. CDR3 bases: TGCGCCAGCAGCTTGGAAATAGCTCGGGAGCAGTTCTTC.

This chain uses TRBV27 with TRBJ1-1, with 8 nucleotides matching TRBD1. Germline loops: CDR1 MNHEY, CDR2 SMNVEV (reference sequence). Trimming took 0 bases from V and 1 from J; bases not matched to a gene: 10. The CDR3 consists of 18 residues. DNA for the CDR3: TGTGCCAGCAGTTTATCGAGGCAGGGGGCGGGCAGGAACACTGAAGCTTTCTTT. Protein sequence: CASSLSRQGAGRNTEAFF.

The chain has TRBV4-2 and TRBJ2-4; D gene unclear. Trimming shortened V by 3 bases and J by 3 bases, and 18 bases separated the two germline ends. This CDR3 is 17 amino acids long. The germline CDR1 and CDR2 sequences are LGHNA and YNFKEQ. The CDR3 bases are TGTGCCAGCAGCCATAAGAGCCCCTCGGAGAACAAAAACATTCAGTACTTC. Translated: CASSHKSPSENKNIQYF.

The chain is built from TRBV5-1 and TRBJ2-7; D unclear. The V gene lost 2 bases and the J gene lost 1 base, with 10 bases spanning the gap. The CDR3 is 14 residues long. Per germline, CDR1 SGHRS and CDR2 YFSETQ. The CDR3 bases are TGCGCCAGCAGCTTTCGGACGGTATCCTACGAGCAGTACTTC. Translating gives CASSFRTVSYEQYF.

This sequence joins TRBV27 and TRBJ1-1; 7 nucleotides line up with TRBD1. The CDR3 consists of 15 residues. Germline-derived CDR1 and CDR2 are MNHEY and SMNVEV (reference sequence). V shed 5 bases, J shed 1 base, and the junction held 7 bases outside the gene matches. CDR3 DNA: TGTGCCAGCAGTGAAGCAGGGGGGCGGAACACTGAAGCTTTCTTT. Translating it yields CASSEAGGRNTEAFF.

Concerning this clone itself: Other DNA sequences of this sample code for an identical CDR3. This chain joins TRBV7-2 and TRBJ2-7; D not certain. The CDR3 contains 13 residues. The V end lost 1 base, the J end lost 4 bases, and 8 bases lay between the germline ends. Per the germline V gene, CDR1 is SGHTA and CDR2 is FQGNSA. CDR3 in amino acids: CASSLVGGYEQYF. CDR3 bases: TGTGCCAGCAGCTTAGTAGGTGGTTACGAGCAGTACTTC.

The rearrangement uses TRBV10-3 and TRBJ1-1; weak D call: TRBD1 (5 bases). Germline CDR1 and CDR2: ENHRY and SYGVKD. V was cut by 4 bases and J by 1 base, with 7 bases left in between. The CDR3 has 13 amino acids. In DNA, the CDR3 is TGTGCCATCAGTGCCGGGACGAACACTGAAGCTTTCTTT. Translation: CAISAGTNTEAFF.

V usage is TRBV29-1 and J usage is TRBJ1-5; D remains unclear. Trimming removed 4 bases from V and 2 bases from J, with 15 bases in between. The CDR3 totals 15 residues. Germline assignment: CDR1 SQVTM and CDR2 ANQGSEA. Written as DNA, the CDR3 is TGCAGCGTTGCGCTGACCCTTGGAGGCAATCAGCCCCAGCATTTT. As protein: CSVALTLGGNQPQHF.

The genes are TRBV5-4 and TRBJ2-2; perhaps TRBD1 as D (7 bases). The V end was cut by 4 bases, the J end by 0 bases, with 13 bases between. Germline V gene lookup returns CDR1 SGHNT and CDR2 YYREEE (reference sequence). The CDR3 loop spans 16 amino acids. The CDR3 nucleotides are TGTGCCAGCAGCCCAGGGGGGAAATCGAACACCGGGGAGCTGTTTTTT. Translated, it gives CASSPGGKSNTGELFF.

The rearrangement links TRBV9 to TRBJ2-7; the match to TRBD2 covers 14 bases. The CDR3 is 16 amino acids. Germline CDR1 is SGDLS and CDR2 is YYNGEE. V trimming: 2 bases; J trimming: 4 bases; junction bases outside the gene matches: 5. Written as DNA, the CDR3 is TGTGCCAGCAGCGTTCGGGGACTAGCGGGAGATTACGAGCAGTACTTC. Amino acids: CASSVRGLAGDYEQYF.

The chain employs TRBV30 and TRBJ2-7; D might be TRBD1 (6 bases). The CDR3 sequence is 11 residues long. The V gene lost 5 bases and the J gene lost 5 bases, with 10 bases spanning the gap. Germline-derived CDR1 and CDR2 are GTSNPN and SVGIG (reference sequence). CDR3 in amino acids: CAWGTGNEQYF. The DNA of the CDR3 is TGTGCCTGGGGAACAGGGAACGAGCAGTACTTC. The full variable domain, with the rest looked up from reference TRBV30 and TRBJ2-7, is SQTIHQWPATLVQPVGSPLSLECTVEGTSNPNLYWYRQAAGRGLQLLFYSVGIGQISSEVPQNLSASRPQDRQFILSSKKLLLSDSGFYLCAWGTGNEQYFGPGTRLTVT.

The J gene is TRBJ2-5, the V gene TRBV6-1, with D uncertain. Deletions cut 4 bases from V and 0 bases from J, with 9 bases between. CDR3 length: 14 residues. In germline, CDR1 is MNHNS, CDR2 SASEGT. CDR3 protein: CASSAYNYQETQYF. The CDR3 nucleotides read TGTGCCAGCAGTGCGTACAATTACCAAGAGACCCAGTACTTC.

The CDR3 loop reads CASSGFSSGIKQETQYF. The DNA of the CDR3 is TGTGCCAGCAGCGGATTCAGTAGCGGGATTAAGCAAGAGACCCAGTACTTC. The V gene is TRBV9, the J gene TRBJ2-5; 8 bases align to TRBD2. V shed 3 bases, J shed 2 bases, and the junction held 12 bases outside the gene matches. Germline assignment: CDR1 SGDLS and CDR2 YYNGEE. CDR3 size: 17 residues. The whole variable domain, remainder taken from reference TRBV9 and TRBJ2-5, is DSGVTQTPKHLITATGQRVTLRCSPRSGDLSVYWYQQSLDQGLQFLIQYYNGEERAKGNILERFSAQQFPDLHSELNLSSLELGDSALYFCASSGFSSGIKQETQYFGPGTRLLVL.

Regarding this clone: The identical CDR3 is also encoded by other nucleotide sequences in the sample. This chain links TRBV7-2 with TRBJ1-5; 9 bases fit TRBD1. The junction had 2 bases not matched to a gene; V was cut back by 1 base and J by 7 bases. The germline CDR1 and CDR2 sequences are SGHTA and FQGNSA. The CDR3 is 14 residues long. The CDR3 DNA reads TGTGCCAGCAGCTTAGTGGGACAGGGCCAGCCCCAGCATTTT. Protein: CASSLVGQGQPQHF.

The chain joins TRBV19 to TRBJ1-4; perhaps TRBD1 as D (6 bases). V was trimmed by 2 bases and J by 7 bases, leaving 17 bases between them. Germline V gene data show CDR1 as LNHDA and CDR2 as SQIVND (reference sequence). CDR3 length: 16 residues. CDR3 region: CASSIILGTPGEKLFF. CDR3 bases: TGTGCCAGTAGTATAATCCTCGGGACACCCGGTGAAAAACTGTTTTTT.

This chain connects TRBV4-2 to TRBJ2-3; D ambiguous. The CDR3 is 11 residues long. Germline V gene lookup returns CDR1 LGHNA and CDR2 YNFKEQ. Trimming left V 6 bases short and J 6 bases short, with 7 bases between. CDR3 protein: CASRRADTQYF. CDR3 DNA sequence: TGTGCCAGCAGGCGCGCGGATACGCAGTATTTT.

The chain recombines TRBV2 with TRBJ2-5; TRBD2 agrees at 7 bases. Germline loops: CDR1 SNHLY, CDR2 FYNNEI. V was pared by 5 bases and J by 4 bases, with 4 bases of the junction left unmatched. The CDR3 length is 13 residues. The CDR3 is CASSSLAAETQYF. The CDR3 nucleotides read TGTGCCAGCAGTTCCCTAGCGGCAGAGACCCAGTACTTC.

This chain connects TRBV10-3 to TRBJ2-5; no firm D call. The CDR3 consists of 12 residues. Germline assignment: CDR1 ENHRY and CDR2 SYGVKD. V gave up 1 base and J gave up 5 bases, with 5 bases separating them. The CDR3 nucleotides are TGTGCCATCAGTGAGTTCAGCGAGACCCAGTACTTC. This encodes CAISEFSETQYF.

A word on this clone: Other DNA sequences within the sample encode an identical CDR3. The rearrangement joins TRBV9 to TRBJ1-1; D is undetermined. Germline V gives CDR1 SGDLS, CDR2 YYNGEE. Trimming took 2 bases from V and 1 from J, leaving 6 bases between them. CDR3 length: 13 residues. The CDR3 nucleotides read TGTGCCAGCAGCGTTGCGGGGAACACTGAAGCTTTCTTT. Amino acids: CASSVAGNTEAFF.

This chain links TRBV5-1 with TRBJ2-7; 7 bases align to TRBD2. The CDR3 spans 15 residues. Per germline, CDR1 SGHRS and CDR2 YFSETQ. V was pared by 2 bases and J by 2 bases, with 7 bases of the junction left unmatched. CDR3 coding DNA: TGCGCCAGCAGCTTTATAACGGGAGGAGCCTACGAGCAGTACTTC. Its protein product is CASSFITGGAYEQYF.

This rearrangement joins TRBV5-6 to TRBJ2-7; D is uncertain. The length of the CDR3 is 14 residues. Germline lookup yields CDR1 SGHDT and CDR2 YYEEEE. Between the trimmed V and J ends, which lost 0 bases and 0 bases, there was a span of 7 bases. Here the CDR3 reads CASSLGGSSYEQYF. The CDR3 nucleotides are TGTGCCAGCAGCTTGGGTGGATCCTCCTACGAGCAGTACTTC.

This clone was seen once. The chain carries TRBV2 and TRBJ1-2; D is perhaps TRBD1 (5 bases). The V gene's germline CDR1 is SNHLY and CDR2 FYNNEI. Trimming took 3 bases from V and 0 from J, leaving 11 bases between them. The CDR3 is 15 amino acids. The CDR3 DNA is TGTGCCAGCAGTGAGATCATGGGGGCTAACTATGGCTACACCTTC. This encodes CASSEIMGANYGYTF. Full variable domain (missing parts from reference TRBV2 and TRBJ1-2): EPEVTQTPSHQVTQMGQEVILRCVPISNHLYFYWYRQILGQKVEFLVSFYNNEISEKSEIFDDQFSVERPDGSNFTLKIRSTKLEDSAMYFCASSEIMGANYGYTFGSGTRLTVV.

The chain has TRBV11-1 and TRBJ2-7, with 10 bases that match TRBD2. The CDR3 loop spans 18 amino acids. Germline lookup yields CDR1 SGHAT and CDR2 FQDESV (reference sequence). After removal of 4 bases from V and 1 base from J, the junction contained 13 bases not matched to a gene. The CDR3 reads CASSSPGLASQGSYEQYF. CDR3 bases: TGTGCCAGCAGCTCACCGGGACTAGCGAGCCAGGGTTCCTACGAGCAGTACTTC.